This T cell receptor beta chain was sequenced for a study of Ad26.COV2.S vaccination and SARS-CoV-2 variants. Per germline, CDR1 SGDLS and CDR2 YYNGEE. CDR3 length equals 17 residues. After removal of 3 bases from V and 4 bases from J, the junction contained 8 bases not matched to a gene. Here immunoSEQ multiplex PCR was the method, and the copy in TCRdb shows in-frame clones only, minus some. The sample holds some 340,000 clones, 86% seen once. The treatment: about 20 received Ad26.COV2.S at low or high dose, single or two shots; roughly five received placebo; per-sample allocation not given. Sampling was performed 63 days after the first vaccine or placebo injection. Boston hosted the donor, who was an adult aged 18-55 years.

This receptor was obtained from a person between 18 and 59 years old who received the Ad26.COV2.S COVID-19 vaccine or a placebo. V gene TRBV9 combines with J gene TRBJ1-6; TRBD1 matches 9 bases. Here the sequenced sample was peripheral blood, taken in a trial of Ad26.COV2.S vaccine versus placebo. The CDR3 here is CASSGTDRGSYNSPLHF. The CDR3 DNA follows: TGTGCCAGCAGCGGAACGGACAGGGGATCATATAATTCACCCCTCCACTTT.